This T cell receptor beta chain comes out of a study of OX40 agonist ivuxolimab in advanced cancers. The length of the CDR3 is 12 residues. Germline CDR1 and CDR2: PRHDT and FYEKMQ (reference sequence). V was pared by 6 bases and J by 7 bases, with 13 bases between. This clone was counted a few times. TCRdb keeps only in-frame clones here, not all; method: immunoSEQ multiplex PCR. The sample contains 58,000 or so clones, around four fifths of which appear only once. The receptor comes from an adult with an advanced solid tumor such as melanoma, head and neck, liver or kidney cancer. The chain has TRBV13 and TRBJ2-7; D might be TRBD2 (5 bases). Sequenced material: CD4+ or CD8+ T cells sorted from blood, taken in a trial of the OX40 agonist ivuxolimab. The CDR3 spells CASSLASGEQYF. In nucleotides, the CDR3 is TGTGCCAGCAGTCTCGCCTCGGGAGAGCAGTACTTC.